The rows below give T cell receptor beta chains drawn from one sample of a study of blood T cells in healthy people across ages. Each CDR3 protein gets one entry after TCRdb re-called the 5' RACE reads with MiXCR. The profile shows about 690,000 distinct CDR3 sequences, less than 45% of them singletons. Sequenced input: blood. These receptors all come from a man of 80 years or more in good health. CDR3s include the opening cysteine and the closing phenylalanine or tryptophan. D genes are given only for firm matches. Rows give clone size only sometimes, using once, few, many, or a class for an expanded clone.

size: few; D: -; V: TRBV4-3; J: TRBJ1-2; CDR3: CASSRQVVGGDLHYGYTF; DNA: TGCGCCAGCAGCCGACAAGTAGTCGGAGGGGATCTGCACTATGGCTACACCTTC
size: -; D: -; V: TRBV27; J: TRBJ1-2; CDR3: CASSPRDFSTSGYTF; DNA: TGTGCCAGCAGTCCAAGGGACTTTTCTACCTCTGGCTACACCTTC
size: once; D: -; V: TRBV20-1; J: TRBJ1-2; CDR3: CSARNPNYGYTF; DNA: TGCAGTGCGAGGAACCCAAACTATGGCTACACCTTC
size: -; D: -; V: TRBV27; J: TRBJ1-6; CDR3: CVSSPLGLGSPLHF; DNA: TGTGTCAGCAGTCCCTTAGGTTTGGGTTCACCCCTCCACTTT
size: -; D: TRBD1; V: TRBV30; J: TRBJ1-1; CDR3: CAWSNRGRTEAFF; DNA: TGTGCCTGGAGTAACAGGGGGCGGACTGAAGCTTTCTTT
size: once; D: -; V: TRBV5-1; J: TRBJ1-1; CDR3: CASSLPRGTEAFF; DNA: TGCGCCAGCAGCTTGCCCAGGGGCACTGAAGCTTTCTTT
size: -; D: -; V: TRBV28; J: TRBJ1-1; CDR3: CASSRTEITEAFF; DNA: TGTGCCAGCAGTCGGACCGAGATCACTGAAGCTTTCTTT
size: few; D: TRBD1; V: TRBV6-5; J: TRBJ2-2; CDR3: CASSYSGRGRTGELFF; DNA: TGTGCCAGCAGTTACTCGGGCAGGGGGCGGACCGGGGAGCTGTTTTTT
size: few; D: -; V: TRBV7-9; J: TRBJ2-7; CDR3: CASSAAGTYEQYF; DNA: TGTGCCAGCAGCGCAGCAGGGACCTACGAGCAGTACTTC
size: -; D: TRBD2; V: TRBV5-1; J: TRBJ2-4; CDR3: CASSPGLAGTKNIQYF; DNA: TGCGCCAGCAGCCCGGGACTAGCGGGAACCAAAAACATTCAGTACTTC
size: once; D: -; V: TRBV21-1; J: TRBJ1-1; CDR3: CASSLPGGRRTLCFANTEAFF; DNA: TGTGCCAGCAGCCTCCCCGGAGGGCGTCGAACTCTGTGTTTTGCGAACACTGAAGCTTTCTTT
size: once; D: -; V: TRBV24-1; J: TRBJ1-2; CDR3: CATSDVGVHHGYTF; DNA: TGTGCCACCAGTGATGTGGGGGTTCACCATGGCTACACCTTC
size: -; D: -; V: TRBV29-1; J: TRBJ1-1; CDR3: CSVEEVTDTEAFF; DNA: TGCAGCGTTGAAGAGGTGACGGACACTGAAGCTTTCTTT
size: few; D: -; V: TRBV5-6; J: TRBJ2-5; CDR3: CASSGGGTEYQETQYF; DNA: TGTGCCAGCAGCGGGGGGGGGACAGAGTACCAAGAGACCCAGTACTTC
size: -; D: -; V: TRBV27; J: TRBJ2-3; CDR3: CASSFQGRADTQYF; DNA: TGTGCCAGCAGTTTCCAGGGGCGGGCAGATACGCAGTATTTT
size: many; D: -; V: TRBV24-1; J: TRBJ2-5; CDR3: CATSDLPPLAETQYF; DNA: TGTGCCACCAGTGATTTACCTCCCCTCGCAGAGACCCAGTACTTC
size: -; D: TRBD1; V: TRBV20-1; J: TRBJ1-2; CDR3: CSASRTGGVGYGYTF; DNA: TGCAGTGCTAGCCGGACAGGGGGCGTTGGCTATGGCTACACCTTC
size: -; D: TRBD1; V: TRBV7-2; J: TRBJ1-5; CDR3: CASSSRGTGGGVGNQPQHF; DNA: TGTGCCAGCAGCTCACGAGGGACAGGGGGTGGCGTTGGCAATCAGCCCCAGCATTTT
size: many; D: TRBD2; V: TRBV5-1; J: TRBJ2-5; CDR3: CASSLGLAGTIETQYF; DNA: TGCGCCAGCAGCCTGGGACTAGCGGGGACCATAGAGACCCAGTACTTC
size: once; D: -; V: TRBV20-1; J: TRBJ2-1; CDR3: CSARSGGPYNEQFF; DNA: TGCAGTGCTAGATCGGGGGGCCCCTACAATGAGCAGTTCTTC
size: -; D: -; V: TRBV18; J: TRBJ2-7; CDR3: CANSPGGTAEQYF; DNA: TGTGCCAACTCACCTGGGGGGACAGCCGAGCAGTACTTC
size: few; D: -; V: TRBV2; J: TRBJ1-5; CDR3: CASRKQGNSQPQHF; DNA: TGTGCCAGCAGAAAACAGGGAAACTCGCAGCCCCAGCATTTT
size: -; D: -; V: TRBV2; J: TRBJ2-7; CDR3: CASVGLGYEQYF; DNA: TGTGCCAGTGTTGGGTTAGGGTACGAGCAGTACTTC
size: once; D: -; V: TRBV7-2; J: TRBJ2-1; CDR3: CASSLVPESVRNEQFF; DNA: TGTGCCAGCAGCTTAGTACCAGAGTCGGTTCGGAATGAGCAGTTCTTC
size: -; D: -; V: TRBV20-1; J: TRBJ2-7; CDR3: CSARGGGSTYEQYF; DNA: TGCAGTGCTAGAGGAGGGGGTTCCACCTACGAGCAGTACTTC
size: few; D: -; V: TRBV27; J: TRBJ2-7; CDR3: CASSPTIMGIHEQYF; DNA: TGTGCCAGCAGTCCAACAATAATGGGCATCCACGAGCAGTACTTC
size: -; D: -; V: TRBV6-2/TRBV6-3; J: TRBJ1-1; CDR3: CASNRAAEAFF; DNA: TGTGCCAGCAACAGGGCGGCTGAAGCTTTCTTT
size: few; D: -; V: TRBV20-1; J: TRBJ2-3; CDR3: CSAQNPRGTDTQYF; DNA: TGCAGTGCGCAAAATCCACGTGGCACAGATACGCAGTATTTT
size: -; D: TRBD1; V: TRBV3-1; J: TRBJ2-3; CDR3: CASSPPGQGADTQYF; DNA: TGTGCCAGCAGCCCCCCGGGACAGGGGGCAGATACGCAGTATTTT
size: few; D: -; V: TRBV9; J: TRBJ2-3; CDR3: CASSPTTADTQYF; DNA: TGTGCCAGCAGCCCCACGACCGCAGATACGCAGTATTTT
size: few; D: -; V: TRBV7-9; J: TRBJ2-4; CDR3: CASSLGGAGNIQYF; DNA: TGTGCCAGCAGCTTAGGAGGGGCTGGGAACATTCAGTACTTC
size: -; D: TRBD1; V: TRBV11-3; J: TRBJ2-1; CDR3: CASSSPTGVSYNEQFF; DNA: TGTGCCAGCAGCTCCCCGACAGGGGTCTCCTACAATGAGCAGTTCTTC
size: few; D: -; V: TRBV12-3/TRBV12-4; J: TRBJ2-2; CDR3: CASRLGTTGELFF; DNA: TGTGCCAGCAGGCTGGGCACCACCGGGGAGCTGTTTTTT
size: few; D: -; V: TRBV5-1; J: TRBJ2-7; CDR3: CASSLGATGSSYEQYF; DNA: TGCGCCAGCAGCTTGGGAGCTACAGGTTCCTCCTACGAGCAGTACTTC
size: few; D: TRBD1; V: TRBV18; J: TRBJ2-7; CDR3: CASSPPQGEQYF; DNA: TGTGCCAGCTCACCACCACAGGGGGAGCAGTACTTC
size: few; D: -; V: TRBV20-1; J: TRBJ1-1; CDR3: CSAPPGLLNTEAFF; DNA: TGCAGTGCTCCCCCCGGACTGTTGAACACTGAAGCTTTCTTT
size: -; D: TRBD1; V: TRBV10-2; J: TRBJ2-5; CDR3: CASRPDRGWQETQYF; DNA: TGCGCCAGCAGACCCGACAGGGGATGGCAAGAGACCCAGTACTTC
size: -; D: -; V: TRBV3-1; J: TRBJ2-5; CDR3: CASTKGHRGETQYF; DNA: TGTGCCAGCACCAAAGGGCACAGAGGAGAGACCCAGTACTTC
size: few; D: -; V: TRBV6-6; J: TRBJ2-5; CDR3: CASSYIEETQYF; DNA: TGTGCCAGCAGTTACATTGAGGAGACCCAGTACTTC
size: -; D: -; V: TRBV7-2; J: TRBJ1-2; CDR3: CASSLPASYGYTF; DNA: TGTGCCAGCAGCTTACCGGCAAGCTATGGCTACACCTTC
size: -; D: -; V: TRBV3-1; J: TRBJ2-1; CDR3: CASSQAVEQFF; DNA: TGTGCCAGCAGCCAAGCGGTTGAGCAGTTCTTC
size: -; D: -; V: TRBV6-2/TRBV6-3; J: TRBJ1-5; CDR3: CASSPYTSSNQPQHF; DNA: TGTGCCAGCAGTCCCTACACGAGTAGCAATCAGCCCCAGCATTTT